The sequence of this TCR beta chain was determined in a study of T-cell reconstitution after alpha-beta-depleted transplantation in children. Construction of the TCRbeta library involved unique molecular identifiers. TCRdb re-derived calls from the PCR reads in MiXCR, one entry per CDR3 protein. Seen here are roughly 17,000 distinct CDR3 sequences, 9.5% to 15% observed once, and the top ten hold approximately 70%. Study-wide points: Where alpha-beta T cells came from about two months after transplant was reportedly several hundred expanded graft clones. One year post-transplant, T-cell counts and diversity were largely derived from T cells produced anew.

The CDR3 consists of 16 residues. Germline V CDR1 and CDR2: SEHNR, FQNEAQ (reference sequence). V lost 3 bases to trimming and J lost 1 base; unmatched junction nucleotides: 3. About this clonotype itself: What it binds is unknown.

This receptor was obtained from a boy in the first two years of life who had a stem cell transplant for Wiskott-Aldrich syndrome, so the T cells may come from the graft donor. Material: PBMCs, mostly from graft donor cells, obtained 180 days after TCRalphabeta/CD19-depleted stem cell transplant. V usage is TRBV7-9 and J usage is TRBJ2-1; 10 bases are shared with TRBD1. CDR3 region: CASSFRQGASYNEQFF. CDR3 nucleotides: TGTGCCAGCAGCTTCCGACAGGGGGCGTCCTACAATGAGCAGTTCTTC.